A single T cell receptor beta chain is shown here with its context. Its antigen is not known. This CDR3 region has 13 residues. Trimming left V 3 bases short and J 4 bases short, with 9 bases between. CDR1 SNHLY and CDR2 FYNNEI come from the germline V gene. These data originate in a study of T cell clonotyping in hematopoietic cell transplantation. Recipient blood drawn about 28 days pretransplant and days 30, 100, 180 after. Findings and limits, study-wide: Graft donor and pretransplant recipient Inverse Simpson Index values predicted broader posttransplant TCR diversity. Recipient TCR diversity dropped after transplant; expanded clonotypes rose from day 30 to 180.

The repertoire was sequenced with immunoSEQ multiplex PCR; TCRdb's copy has only in-frame clones and lacks some. The top ten clones hold about 13% of a sample with around 14,000 clones, 86% of them seen once. Specimen: PBMCs, collected 100 days after allogeneic stem cell transplant. The rearrangement joins TRBV2 to TRBJ2-5, with a weak D call TRBD2 (5 bases). The source of this sequence is a male patient in his fifties or sixties who had an allogeneic stem cell transplant from an unrelated donor, so T cells may come from the graft donor. Some clones in this sample may be carry-over from other donors' samples. The CDR3 is CASSDRRRETQYF. CDR3 sequence (DNA): TGTGCCAGCAGTGATCGGAGGCGAGAGACCCAGTACTTC.